The 27 T cell receptor beta chains below were found in one sample sequenced in a study of CD8+ T cells in alopecia areata. It was cDNA, reverse transcribed from extracted RNA, that served as the sequencing template. Measured with immunoSEQ multiplex PCR; TCRdb has only the in-frame clones, and not every one. The repertoire holds 55,000 to 65,000 clones, with roughly 47% as singletons. Sample: NKG2D-low CD8+ T cells sorted from blood. The source of these receptors is a human donor with alopecia areata.

The chain recombines TRBV27 with TRBJ2-3; 8 nucleotides align to TRBD2. CDR3 length equals 14 residues. Trimming at V came to 5 bases and at J to 5 bases, leaving 6 bases not matched to a gene. Germline V gene lookup returns CDR1 MNHEY and CDR2 SMNVEV (reference sequence). The CDR3 region is CASSPGLDGDTQYF. In DNA, the CDR3 is TGTGCCAGCAGTCCGGGACTAGACGGAGATACGCAGTATTTT.

This rearrangement joins TRBV4-3 to TRBJ2-1, with 9 bases matching TRBD1. The CDR3 loop spans 16 amino acids. J was trimmed by 0 bases and V by 0 bases; bases with no gene match: 0. Germline assignment: CDR1 LGHNA and CDR2 YSLEER. The CDR3 loop is CASSQETGGSYNEQFF. The DNA of the CDR3 is TGCGCCAGCAGCCAAGAGACAGGGGGCTCCTACAATGAGCAGTTCTTC.

This chain joins TRBV7-6 and TRBJ2-1; D possibly uses TRBD1 or TRBD2 (5 bases each). V was trimmed by 1 base and J by 6 bases, leaving 16 bases between them. This CDR3 has 16 residues. Germline V gives CDR1 SGHVS, CDR2 FNYEAQ. CDR3 region: CASSLEGDPAANEQFF. DNA of the CDR3: TGTGCCAGCAGCTTAGAAGGGGACCCCGCCGCCAATGAGCAGTTCTTC.

In regard to this clone: One end of the junction is discordant with germline, which a read error may explain. The V gene is TRBV29-1, the J gene TRBJ2-7; 8 bases agree with TRBD1. The CDR3 covers 12 residues. Per the germline V gene, CDR1 is SQVTM and CDR2 is ANQGSEA. CDR3 coding DNA: TGCAGCGTTGAAGATCACCGGACAGGGACGAGCTTC. Protein sequence: CSVEDHRTGTSF.

The V and J genes are TRBV6-1 and TRBJ2-2, with D uncertain. In germline, CDR1 is MNHNS, CDR2 SASEGT. V lost 6 bases and J lost 6, with 8 bases in between. The CDR3 spans 12 residues. The CDR3 sequence is CASRELSGELFF. For the CDR3, the DNA is TGTGCCAGCAGGGAGTTATCCGGGGAGCTGTTTTTT.

The V and J genes are TRBV11-1 and TRBJ2-7, with D perhaps matching TRBD1 (6 bases). Germline V gene sequence: CDR1 SGHAT, CDR2 FQDESV (reference sequence). With 2 bases removed from V and 5 bases from J, the gap between germline ends came to 7 bases. The CDR3 is made up of 12 amino acids. The CDR3 DNA reads TGTGCCAGCAGCTTACAGGGGAACGAGCAGTACTTC. As protein: CASSLQGNEQYF. The full variable domain, completed using reference TRBV11-1 and TRBJ2-7, is EAEVAQSPRYKITEKSQAVAFWCDPISGHATLYWYRQILGQGPELLVQFQDESVVDDSQLPKDRFSAERLKGVDSTLKIQPAELGDSAMYLCASSLQGNEQYFGPGTRLTVT.

The chain carries TRBV29-1 and TRBJ1-1; TRBD1 is a possible D gene (5 bases). Germline V CDR1 and CDR2: SQVTM, ANQGSEA. V lost 6 bases to trimming and J lost 1 base, with 15 bases between them. The CDR3 has 14 amino acids. CDR3 sequence reads: CSVSRAGKNTEAFF. CDR3 bases: TGCAGCGTCTCGCGGGCAGGGAAGAACACTGAAGCTTTCTTT.

This chain connects TRBV29-1 to TRBJ2-3; TRBD2 aligns across 9 bases. CDR3 size: 13 residues. The V segment lost 6 bases and the J segment 6 bases; nucleotides outside the gene matches: 7. Per germline, CDR1 SQVTM and CDR2 ANQGSEA. The CDR3 protein is CSVPGLADDTQYF. CDR3 in DNA: TGCAGCGTACCGGGACTAGCAGACGATACGCAGTATTTT.

This chain connects TRBV4-3 to TRBJ2-5; either TRBD1 or TRBD2 may supply D (5 bases each). The CDR3 covers 17 residues. V lost 0 bases, J lost 0 bases, and 14 bases lay in between. CDR1 is LGHNA and CDR2 is YSLEER in the germline V gene. The CDR3 region is CASSQERGAKYQETQYF. CDR3 bases: TGCGCCAGCAGCCAAGAGAGGGGCGCCAAGTACCAAGAGACCCAGTACTTC.

V is TRBV10-2 and J is TRBJ2-3; D ambiguous. CDR3 length: 14 amino acids. The germline CDR1 and CDR2 sequences are WSHSY and SAAADI. Trimming shortened V by 3 bases and J by 2 bases, and 9 bases separated the two germline ends. Here the CDR3 reads CASSDRQYTDTQYF. The DNA of the CDR3 is TGCGCCAGCAGTGACAGACAATACACAGATACGCAGTATTTT.

This rearrangement joins TRBV6-5 to TRBJ2-1; D unclear. Germline values: CDR1 MNHEY, CDR2 SVGAGI. The CDR3 spans 12 residues. V was cut by 4 bases and J by 12 bases, with 13 bases left in between. CDR3 DNA sequence: TGTGCCAGCAGTTCGACCGAATTAGGGCAGTTCTTC. This gives the protein CASSSTELGQFF.

This clone occurred a few times. The V gene is TRBV4-3, the J gene TRBJ2-7, with 10 bases lining up with TRBD2. The CDR3 spans 18 residues. Germline V gene data show CDR1 as LGHNA and CDR2 as YSLEER. The trim removed 0 bases at V and 0 bases at J, leaving 8 bases unmatched. The CDR3 DNA reads as TGCGCCAGCAGCCAAGAGCCGGCGACTAGCGGGTACTCCTACGAGCAGTACTTC. Translation gives CASSQEPATSGYSYEQYF.

V gene TRBV29-1 combines with J gene TRBJ2-7; D is possibly TRBD1 or TRBD2 (5 bases each). Germline assignment: CDR1 SQVTM and CDR2 ANQGSEA. Trimming pared 2 bases from V and 2 bases from J, leaving 13 bases between. This CDR3 contains 14 residues. CDR3: CSVETGTATYEQYF. In DNA form, the CDR3 reads TGCAGCGTTGAAACGGGGACGGCGACCTACGAGCAGTACTTC.

Only a few counts were recorded for this clone. The CDR3 sequence is CASSLKLGYEQFF. The CDR3 DNA reads as TGTGCCAGCAGCTTAAAGTTGGGGTATGAGCAGTTCTTC. The V and J genes are TRBV7-9 and TRBJ2-1; D remains ambiguous. V lost 2 bases, J lost 8 bases, and 10 bases lay in between. Germline V gene lookup returns CDR1 SEHNR and CDR2 FQNEAQ (reference sequence). This CDR3 contains 13 residues. The whole variable domain, remainder taken from reference TRBV7-9 and TRBJ2-1, is DTGVSQNPRHKITKRGQNVTFRCDPISEHNRLYWYRQTLGQGPEFLTYFQNEAQLEKSRLLSDRFSAERPKGSFSTLEIQRTEQGDSAMYLCASSLKLGYEQFFGPGTRLTVL.

The rearrangement uses TRBV30 and TRBJ2-2; no definite D call. This CDR3 has 16 amino acids. Trimming removed 1 base from V and 6 bases from J, with 18 bases in between. Germline CDR1 and CDR2: GTSNPN and SVGIG (reference sequence). CDR3 region: CAWSDPESANPGELFF. CDR3 in DNA: TGTGCCTGGAGTGATCCAGAATCAGCTAACCCCGGGGAGCTGTTTTTT.

This clone turned up a few times. This chain joins TRBV20-1 and TRBJ1-1, with no clear D. Per the germline V gene, CDR1 is DFQATT and CDR2 is SNEGSKA (reference sequence). CDR3 size: 11 residues. Between the trimmed V and J ends, which lost 7 bases and 6 bases, there was a span of 12 bases. The CDR3 region is CSVVGAAEAFF. Written as DNA, the CDR3 is TGCAGTGTAGTAGGTGCGGCTGAAGCTTTCTTT.

The rearrangement joins TRBV28 to TRBJ2-7; the match to TRBD1 covers 7 bases. V trimming: 3 bases; J trimming: 6 bases; junction bases outside the gene matches: 5. The germline CDR1 and CDR2 sequences are MDHEN and SYDVKM. This CDR3 is 13 amino acids long. DNA of the CDR3: TGTGCCAGCAGTTTGGGCAGGGGGTCCGAGCAGTACTTC. Translation gives CASSLGRGSEQYF.

This sequence joins TRBV27 and TRBJ2-1; D not resolved. CDR3 length: 14 residues. Germline CDR1 and CDR2: MNHEY and SMNVEV (reference sequence). Trimming left V 6 bases short and J 0 bases short, with 9 bases between. The chain's CDR3 is CASSQSSSYNEQFF. In nucleotides, the CDR3 is TGTGCCAGCAGCCAATCGAGCTCCTACAATGAGCAGTTCTTC.

The J gene is TRBJ2-3, the V gene TRBV9; D is perhaps TRBD2 (5 bases). The germline gives CDR1 SGDLS, CDR2 YYNGEE. Trimming took 5 bases from V and 2 from J, leaving 15 bases between them. The CDR3 is 15 amino acids. The chain's CDR3 is CASRGGGKATDTQYF. Written as DNA, the CDR3 is TGTGCCAGCAGGGGCGGAGGTAAGGCCACAGATACGCAGTATTTT.

The gene calls are TRBV7-9 and TRBJ1-5, with D possibly matching TRBD1 (5 bases). V lost 4 bases, J lost 4 bases, and 8 bases lay in between. The CDR3 is made up of 13 amino acids. CDR1 is SEHNR and CDR2 is FQNEAQ in the germline V gene (reference sequence). The CDR3 nucleotides are TGTGCCAGCAGCTCGGGACTTAATCAGCCCCAGCATTTT. This gives the protein CASSSGLNQPQHF.

This chain links TRBV4-3 with TRBJ2-7, with unresolved D. V lost 0 bases and J lost 3, with 9 bases in between. Germline CDR1 LGHNA, CDR2 YSLEER. This CDR3 region has 14 residues. The CDR3 nucleotides are TGCGCCAGCAGCCAAGAGTGGAACGGCTACGAGCAGTACTTC. Residues: CASSQEWNGYEQYF.

The table lists this clone with many counts. The gene calls are TRBV6-4 and TRBJ2-1, with D perhaps being TRBD1 or TRBD2 (5 bases each). The length of the CDR3 is 14 residues. Trimming cost V 0 bases and J 6 bases, with 9 bases left between them. Germline-derived CDR1 and CDR2 are MRHNA and SNTAGT. In DNA form, the CDR3 reads TGTGCCAGCAGTGACTCGAGGGACCCCAATGAGCAGTTCTTC. Translated: CASSDSRDPNEQFF.

This clone showed up just a few times. Other DNA sequences in this specimen translate into the identical CDR3. The J gene is TRBJ2-7, the V gene TRBV7-9; D gene uncertain. CDR3 length: 11 residues. Germline V gene data show CDR1 as SEHNR and CDR2 as FQNEAQ (reference sequence). Deletions cut 1 base from V and 7 bases from J, with 5 bases between. CDR3 protein: CASSLGREQYF. The CDR3 bases are TGTGCCAGCAGCTTAGGCCGGGAGCAGTACTTC.

The rearrangement uses TRBV9 and TRBJ1-1; D call uncertain. Trimming took off 3 bases at V and 1 base at J, with 4 bases between the two ends. The CDR3 is 12 residues long. The germline CDR1 and CDR2 sequences are SGDLS and YYNGEE. The CDR3 reads CASSEGNTEAFF. CDR3 DNA sequence: TGTGCCAGCAGCGAGGGGAACACTGAAGCTTTCTTT.

The chain is built from TRBV11-1 and TRBJ2-1; weak D call: TRBD1 (6 bases). Germline-derived CDR1 and CDR2 are SGHAT and FQDESV (reference sequence). This CDR3 is 14 amino acids long. Trimming removed 5 bases from V and 5 bases from J, with 13 bases in between. The CDR3 region is CASSQGRPHNEQFF. CDR3 in DNA: TGTGCCAGCAGCCAGGGGCGGCCTCACAATGAGCAGTTCTTC. The entire variable domain, with the rest obtained from reference TRBV11-1 and TRBJ2-1, is as follows: EAEVAQSPRYKITEKSQAVAFWCDPISGHATLYWYRQILGQGPELLVQFQDESVVDDSQLPKDRFSAERLKGVDSTLKIQPAELGDSAMYLCASSQGRPHNEQFFGPGTRLTVL.

The chain combines TRBV5-4 with TRBJ1-1; D unresolved. Trimming cost V 5 bases and J 0 bases, with 14 bases left between them. Germline-derived CDR1 and CDR2 are SGHNT and YYREEE (reference sequence). This CDR3 spans 15 amino acids. In nucleotides, the CDR3 is TGTGCCAGCAGAACGGGGAGAGAGATGAACACTGAAGCTTTCTTT. Translation: CASRTGREMNTEAFF.

This chain links TRBV23-1 with TRBJ1-6; 9 positions match TRBD1. TRBV23-1 is annotated as an ORF whose role is uncertain. This CDR3 contains 17 residues. The ends lost 2 bases at V and 10 bases at J; junction bases unmatched: 12. CDR3 nucleotides: TGCGCCAGCAGTCAACTCCGGGACAGGGAGGTGAAATCACCCCTCCACTTT. This encodes CASSQLRDREVKSPLHF.